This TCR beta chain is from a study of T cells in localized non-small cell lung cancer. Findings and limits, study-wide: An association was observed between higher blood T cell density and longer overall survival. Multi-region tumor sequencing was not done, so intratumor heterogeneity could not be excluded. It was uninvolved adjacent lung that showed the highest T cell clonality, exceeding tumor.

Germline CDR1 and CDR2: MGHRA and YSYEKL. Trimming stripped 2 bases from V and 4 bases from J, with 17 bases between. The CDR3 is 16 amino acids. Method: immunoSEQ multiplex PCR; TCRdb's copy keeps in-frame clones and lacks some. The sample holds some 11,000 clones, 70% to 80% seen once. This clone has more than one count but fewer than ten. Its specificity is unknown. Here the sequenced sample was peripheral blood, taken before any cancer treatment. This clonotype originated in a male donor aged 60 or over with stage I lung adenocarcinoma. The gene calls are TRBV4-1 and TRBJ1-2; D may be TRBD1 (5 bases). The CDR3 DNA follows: TGCGCCAGCAGCCAACGTGGGGCGGGCCCCGGCTATGGCTACACCTTC. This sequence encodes CASSQRGAGPGYGYTF.